Below, 8 T cell receptor beta chains from the same sample are listed, as sequenced in a study of cytomegalovirus exposure and HLA in healthy donors. PCR was performed using 60 Vbeta and 13 Jbeta primers. Profiled with immunoSEQ multiplex PCR; TCRdb holds only in-frame clones, not every one. The sample carries about 120,000 clones, about four fifths recorded once. The sample was PBMCs. These receptors originate from a woman in her forties in good health and CMV-seronegative.

The rearrangement joins TRBV7-9 to TRBJ2-7; TRBD2 matches 10 bases. J gave up 0 bases and V 6 bases, and 5 bases lay outside the gene matches. This CDR3 is 15 amino acids long. The V gene's germline CDR1 is SEHNR and CDR2 FQNEAQ (reference sequence). The CDR3 protein is CASRSSGRASYEQYF. In DNA form, the CDR3 reads TGTGCCAGCAGGTCTAGCGGGAGAGCCTCCTACGAGCAGTACTTC.

This chain joins TRBV2 and TRBJ1-1; possibly TRBD1 for D (5 bases). The V and J ends lost 3 bases and 7 bases respectively, with 12 bases between them. The length of the CDR3 is 13 residues. From germline, CDR1 is SNHLY and CDR2 FYNNEI. The CDR3 DNA reads as TGTGCCAGCAGTGACCCTACAGGTTATGAAGCTTTCTTT. As protein: CASSDPTGYEAFF.

V usage is TRBV5-1 and J usage is TRBJ2-7; D is uncertain. V lost 5 bases and J 1 base, leaving 10 bases between the germline ends. This CDR3 has 13 residues. CDR1 is SGHRS, CDR2 YFSETQ, per germline. The CDR3 coding sequence is TGCGCCAGCAGGACGATCGGGTCCTACGAGCAGTACTTC. This sequence encodes CASRTIGSYEQYF. Supplemented by reference TRBV5-1 and TRBJ2-7, the full variable domain reads KAGVTQTPRYLIKTRGQQVTLSCSPISGHRSVSWYQQTPGQGLQFLFEYFSETQRNKGNFPGRFSGRQFSNSRSEMNVSTLELGDSALYLCASRTIGSYEQYFGPGTRLTVT.

The genes are TRBV7-6 and TRBJ1-6; D gene uncertain. V was trimmed by 2 bases and J by 8 bases, leaving 10 bases between them. The CDR3 covers 14 residues. Germline V gene lookup returns CDR1 SGHVS and CDR2 FNYEAQ. The CDR3: CASSLIPIDSPLHF. DNA of the CDR3: TGTGCCAGCAGCTTAATCCCTATAGATTCACCCCTCCACTTT.

This chain links TRBV27 with TRBJ1-5; D remains unclear. Between the trimmed V and J ends, which lost 4 bases and 7 bases, there was a span of 11 bases. The V gene's germline CDR1 is MNHEY and CDR2 SMNVEV (reference sequence). CDR3 size: 13 residues. The CDR3, as DNA: TGTGCCAGCAGTTCCGGGTCCAGACAGCCCCAGCATTTT. Translation: CASSSGSRQPQHF.

The chain recombines TRBV30 with TRBJ1-5; D remains ambiguous. Germline CDR1 is GTSNPN and CDR2 is SVGIG (reference sequence). This CDR3 is 11 amino acids long. Deletions cut 1 base from V and 9 bases from J, with 7 bases between. CDR3 region: CAWSGLGPQHF. The CDR3 region has the DNA TGTGCCTGGAGTGGACTTGGGCCCCAGCATTTT. Using reference TRBV30 and TRBJ1-5 for the parts outside the CDR3, the full variable domain is SQTIHQWPATLVQPVGSPLSLECTVEGTSNPNLYWYRQAAGRGLQLLFYSVGIGQISSEVPQNLSASRPQDRQFILSSKKLLLSDSGFYLCAWSGLGPQHFGDGTRLSIL.

The rearrangement joins TRBV7-8 to TRBJ2-7; D might be TRBD1 (6 bases). In germline, CDR1 is SGHVS, CDR2 FQNEAQ. V lost 3 bases and J lost 5, with 17 bases in between. The CDR3 loop spans 15 amino acids. CDR3 sequence: CASSFNRVGDHEQYF. The CDR3 DNA reads as TGTGCCAGCAGCTTCAACAGGGTTGGGGATCACGAGCAGTACTTC.

This clone was seen a single time. The V call is TRBV28, the J call TRBJ1-2, with D possibly being TRBD1 (5 bases). Germline V gives CDR1 MDHEN, CDR2 SYDVKM. This CDR3 region has 13 residues. The V and J ends lost 3 bases and 4 bases respectively, with 9 bases between them. Here the CDR3 DNA reads TGTGCCAGCAGTTTCGGACAAAGCTATGGCTACACCTTC. Its protein product is CASSFGQSYGYTF.